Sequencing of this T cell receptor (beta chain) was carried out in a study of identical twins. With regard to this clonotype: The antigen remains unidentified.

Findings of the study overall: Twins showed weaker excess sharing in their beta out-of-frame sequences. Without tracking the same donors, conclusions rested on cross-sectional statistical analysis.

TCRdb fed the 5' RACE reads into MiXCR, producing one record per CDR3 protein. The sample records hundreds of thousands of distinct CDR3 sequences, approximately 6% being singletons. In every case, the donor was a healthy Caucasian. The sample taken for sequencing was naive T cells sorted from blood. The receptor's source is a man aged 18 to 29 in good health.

As DNA, the CDR3 is TGCAGTGCTAGTACAGGGATCTCCTACAATGAGCAGTTCTTC. This codes for CSASTGISYNEQFF. The gene calls are TRBV20-1 and TRBJ2-1, with D possibly TRBD1 on 6 matching bases. The CDR3 length is 14 residues. V lost 3 bases and J lost 0, with 9 bases in between. CDR1 and CDR2 from the germline V gene are DFQATT and SNEGSKA (reference sequence).